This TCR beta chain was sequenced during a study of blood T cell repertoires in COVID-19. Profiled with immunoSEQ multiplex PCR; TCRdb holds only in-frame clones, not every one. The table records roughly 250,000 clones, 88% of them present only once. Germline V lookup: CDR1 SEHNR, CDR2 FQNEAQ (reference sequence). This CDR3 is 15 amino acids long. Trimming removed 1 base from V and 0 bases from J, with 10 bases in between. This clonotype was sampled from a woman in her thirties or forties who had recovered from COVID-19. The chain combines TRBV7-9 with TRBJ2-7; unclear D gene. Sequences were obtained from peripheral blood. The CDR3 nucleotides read TGTGCCAGCAGCTTAGAGCGTTTTAGCTCCTACGAGCAGTACTTC. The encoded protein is CASSLERFSSYEQYF. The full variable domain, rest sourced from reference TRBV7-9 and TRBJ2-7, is DTGVSQNPRHKITKRGQNVTFRCDPISEHNRLYWYRQTLGQGPEFLTYFQNEAQLEKSRLLSDRFSAERPKGSFSTLEIQRTEQGDSAMYLCASSLERFSSYEQYFGPGTRLTVT.